This T cell receptor (beta chain) was identified during a study of T-cell reconstitution after alpha-beta-depleted transplantation in children. There are a few counts of this clonotype. V shed 4 bases and J 4 bases; nucleotides not matched to a gene: 4. Germline V gene lookup returns CDR1 LGHNA and CDR2 YNFKEQ. The CDR3 consists of 15 residues. Preparation of the TCRbeta library used unique molecular identifiers. One entry per CDR3 protein results from TCRdb running MiXCR on the PCR reads. The data hold some 100,000 distinct CDR3 sequences, with around 16% observed a single time. The sample in question was PBMCs, mostly from graft donor cells, obtained 180 days after TCRalphabeta/CD19-depleted stem cell transplant. The chain recombines TRBV4-2 with TRBJ2-2, with 9 bases matching TRBD2. This TCR was sampled from a male patient aged 2 to 9 who had a stem cell transplant for acute lymphoblastic leukemia, so the T cells may come from the graft donor. CDR3 sequence (DNA): TGTGCCAGCAGCCTCTCGCGGGGGGGCACCGGGGAGCTGTTTTTT. It yields the protein CASSLSRGGTGELFF.